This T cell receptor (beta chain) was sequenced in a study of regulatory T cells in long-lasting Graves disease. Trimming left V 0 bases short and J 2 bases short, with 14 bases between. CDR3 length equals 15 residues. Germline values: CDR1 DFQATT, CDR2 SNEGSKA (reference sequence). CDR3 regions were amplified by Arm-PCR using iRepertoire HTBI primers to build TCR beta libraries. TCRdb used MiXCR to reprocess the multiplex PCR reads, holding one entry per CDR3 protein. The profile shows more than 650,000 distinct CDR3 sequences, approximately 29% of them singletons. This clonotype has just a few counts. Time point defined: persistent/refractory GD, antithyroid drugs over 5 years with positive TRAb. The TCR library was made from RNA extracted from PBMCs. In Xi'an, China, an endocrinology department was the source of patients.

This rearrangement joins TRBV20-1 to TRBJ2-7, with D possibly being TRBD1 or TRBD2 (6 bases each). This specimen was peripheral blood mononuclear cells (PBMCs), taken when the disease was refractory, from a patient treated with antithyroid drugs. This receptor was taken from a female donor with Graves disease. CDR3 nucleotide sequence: TGCAGTGCTAGAGACAGGAGGGGGTTAACCTACGAGCAGTACTTC. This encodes CSARDRRGLTYEQYF.